These 7 T cell receptor beta chains share one sample of origin, sequenced in a study of cytomegalovirus exposure and HLA in healthy donors. PCR primers comprised 60 Vbeta and 13 Jbeta primers. Profiled with immunoSEQ multiplex PCR; TCRdb holds only in-frame clones, not every one. The table includes 150,000 to 200,000 clones, around 84% detected once. The specimen sequenced was PBMCs. These receptors were obtained from a woman aged 50 to 60 in good health and CMV-seropositive.

As to this clone: A read error may produce the germline difference seen at one junction end. Different DNA sequences within this sample yield the same CDR3. CDR3 region: CAGRQGSYNSPLHF. The CDR3 bases are TGTGCCGGCCGGCAGGGATCCTATAATTCACCCCTCCATTTT. The chain has TRBV30 and TRBJ1-6, with D maybe TRBD1 (5 bases). CDR3 length: 14 amino acids. Germline lookup yields CDR1 GTSNPN and CDR2 SVGIG (reference sequence).

The chain has TRBV7-9 and TRBJ2-6, with D possibly being TRBD1 (6 bases). V shed 1 base and J shed 0 bases, with 10 bases lying between them. Germline CDR1 reads SEHNR; CDR2 reads FQNEAQ (reference sequence). The CDR3 contains 17 residues. The CDR3 bases are TGTGCCAGCAGCTTAGACAGGGAGCTCTCTGGGGCCAACGTCCTGACTTTC. Translating gives CASSLDRELSGANVLTF.

The rearrangement uses TRBV6-1 and TRBJ2-5, with D perhaps TRBD1 (6 bases). Trimming removed 4 bases from V and 5 bases from J, with 11 bases in between. Germline V gives CDR1 MNHNS, CDR2 SASEGT. This CDR3 has 13 residues. This chain's CDR3 is CASSGGHLETQYF. In DNA form, the CDR3 reads TGTGCCAGCAGTGGGGGACACCTGGAGACCCAGTACTTC.

This clone was seen a single time. The chain links TRBV4-1 to TRBJ1-2; maybe TRBD1 (5 bases). Between the trimmed V and J ends, which lost 0 bases and 4 bases, there was a span of 21 bases. CDR3 length: 18 residues. Germline V gives CDR1 MGHRA, CDR2 YSYEKL. For the CDR3, the DNA is TGCGCCAGCAGCCAAGAATGGAGGGACTCCAGGGTGGGCTATGGCTACACCTTC. Protein product: CASSQEWRDSRVGYGYTF.

The chain recombines TRBV5-1 with TRBJ2-5; D perhaps matches TRBD1 (6 bases). The DNA end lines up better with TRBJ2-7; the J call may be wrong. Germline assignment: CDR1 SGHRS and CDR2 YFSETQ. The CDR3 is 13 amino acids. For the CDR3, the DNA is TGCGCCAGCAGCTCCCCACAGGGCTACGAGCAGTACTTC. Residues: CASSSPQGYEQYF.

This clone was seen a handful of times. The CDR3 spells CASSVDLVAYNEQFF. In nucleotides, the CDR3 is TGTGCCAGCAGCGTAGATCTAGTGGCCTACAATGAGCAGTTCTTC. V and J are TRBV9 and TRBJ2-1; D remains unclear. Germline V gene lookup returns CDR1 SGDLS and CDR2 YYNGEE. The CDR3 is made up of 15 amino acids. V was trimmed by 0 bases and J by 2 bases, leaving 9 bases between them.

The chain has TRBV29-1 and TRBJ2-5; TRBD1 matches at 7 bases. V shed 4 bases, J shed 2 bases, and the junction held 10 bases outside the gene matches. The CDR3 contains 15 residues. Germline loops: CDR1 SQVTM, CDR2 ANQGSEA. The CDR3 spells CSVAPGAGGQETQYF. The CDR3 DNA reads as TGCAGCGTTGCGCCAGGGGCAGGGGGACAAGAGACCCAGTACTTC.